The 4 T cell receptor beta chains below were found in one sample sequenced in a study of blood T cell repertoires in COVID-19. Generated by immunoSEQ multiplex PCR, the TCRdb table keeps only in-frame clones and is missing some. In the table there are 150,000 to 200,000 clones, around 87% of which are singletons. Sequencing was done on a sample of peripheral blood. All receptors come from a woman aged 25-40 years with active or convalescent COVID-19.

The rearrangement links TRBV2 to TRBJ2-7; D is possibly TRBD2 (5 bases). The CDR3 sequence is 15 residues long. Germline CDR1 SNHLY, CDR2 FYNNEI. Trimming removed 6 bases at V and 4 bases at J, with 19 bases between. DNA of the CDR3: TGTGCCAGCAGCGCACTAATACCGGACTGGTACGAGCAGTACTTC. It yields the protein CASSALIPDWYEQYF.

The chain has TRBV5-1 and TRBJ1-3; D call uncertain. CDR1 is SGHRS and CDR2 is YFSETQ in the germline V gene. The CDR3 loop spans 14 amino acids. Trimming removed 5 bases at V and 1 base at J, with 10 bases between. The CDR3 sequence is CASREGLSGNTIYF. In DNA, the CDR3 is TGCGCCAGCAGGGAGGGCCTATCTGGAAACACCATATATTTT.

J is TRBJ2-1 and V is TRBV5-1; maybe TRBD1 (6 bases). The CDR3 has 16 amino acids. CDR1 SGHRS and CDR2 YFSETQ come from the germline V gene. V gave up 0 bases and J gave up 3 bases, with 13 bases separating them. CDR3 in amino acids: CASSLVLRGVYNEQFF. The CDR3 DNA reads as TGCGCCAGCAGCTTGGTTCTCAGGGGTGTCTACAATGAGCAGTTCTTC.

This clone has a count of ten or more. The genes are TRBV5-1 and TRBJ2-3; possibly TRBD1 for D (6 bases). CDR1 SGHRS and CDR2 YFSETQ come from the germline V gene. The ends were cut back, 4 bases at V and 0 bases at J, with 9 bases in the middle. The CDR3 is made up of 14 amino acids. The CDR3 here is CASSTGQSTDTQYF. CDR3 nucleotide sequence: TGCGCCAGCAGCACGGGACAAAGCACAGATACGCAGTATTTT. The variable domain in full, completed from reference TRBV5-1 and TRBJ2-3, reads KAGVTQTPRYLIKTRGQQVTLSCSPISGHRSVSWYQQTPGQGLQFLFEYFSETQRNKGNFPGRFSGRQFSNSRSEMNVSTLELGDSALYLCASSTGQSTDTQYFGPGTRLTVL.